The following is a TCR beta chain sequence with its context. These data come from a study of blood T cell repertoires in COVID-19. Looking at the study overall: Donors in the United States, Italy and Spain gave samples during acute or convalescent COVID-19.

The assay was immunoSEQ multiplex PCR, and TCRdb's table has in-frame clones only and misses some. Of hundreds of thousands of clones detected, approximately 90% appear once; the ten largest clones hold approximately 5.7%. Trimming stripped 5 bases from V and 1 base from J, with 11 bases between. CDR1 is MDHEN and CDR2 is SYDVKM in the germline V gene. CDR3 length equals 14 residues. The sequenced material came from PBMCs or T cells enriched from blood (not recorded which). This TCR derives from a woman aged 40 to 50 who had recovered from COVID-19. V usage is TRBV28 and J usage is TRBJ1-1; D is unresolved. The CDR3 reads CASSPAGRNTEAFF. CDR3 coding DNA: TGTGCCAGCAGTCCAGCCGGGAGGAACACTGAAGCTTTCTTT.